This is a list of T cell receptor beta chains from one sample in a study of shared clonotypes between healthy human individuals. Generated by immunoSEQ multiplex PCR, the TCRdb table keeps only in-frame clones and is missing some. The sample has some 1 million clones, 65% to 80% seen once; the top ten hold less than 1.5%. What was sequenced was memory CD4+ T cells sorted from blood. These receptors all stem from a man between 18 and 35 years old in good health. The conserved cysteine and the conserved F or W are not part of the CDR3 here.

cdr3_length j_call v_call cdr3_aa
11 TRBJ1-5 TRBV6-1 ASSGSGYQPQH
11 TRBJ2-1 TRBV7-2 ASSSGLYNEQF
15 TRBJ2-7 TRBV6-1 ASSEGSSGYRRYEQY
14 TRBJ2-2 TRBV10-3 AIASGTTTNTGELF
9 TRBJ1-2 TRBV20-1 SAHDGDGYT
11 TRBJ2-6 TRBV12-5 ASARTGANVLT
12 TRBJ2-5 TRBV19 ASNRRGGPETQY
12 TRBJ1-1 TRBV7-9 ASSSGVENTEAF
11 TRBJ1-1 TRBV7-2 ASSFTLNTEAF
11 TRBJ1-4 TRBV15 ATSRGAGEKLF
12 TRBJ2-2 TRBV6-1 ASSRLASTGELF
12 TRBJ2-7 TRBV5-1 ASSLMGQTGQQY
16 TRBJ2-1 TRBV28 ASSPDRGLGSSYNEQF
12 TRBJ2-7 TRBV5-5 ASSFSQGSYEQY
12 TRBJ1-1 TRBV30 AWSVPGTNTEAF
12 TRBJ2-1 TRBV9 ASSVAGTYNEQF
12 TRBJ1-1 TRBV7-9 ASRLGTGNAEAF
14 TRBJ2-3 TRBV5-4 ASSTATSGGTDTQY
11 TRBJ1-4 TRBV18 ASSPGANEKLF
13 TRBJ1-1 TRBV5-1 ASSFTQQESEGAF
13 TRBJ2-7 TRBV19 ASSIRLATAYEQY
10 TRBJ2-1 TRBV6-4 ASTGRSNEQF
12 TRBJ2-7 TRBV10-2 ASSDTGRGYGQY
12 TRBJ2-3 TRBV9 ASSVSMLTDTQY
11 TRBJ1-1 TRBV7-9 ASSLERLTEAF
13 TRBJ2-2 TRBV5-1 ASSLLQGSIGELF
14 TRBJ1-3 TRBV6-5 ASSYSSPGVGNTIY
12 TRBJ1-1 TRBV28 ASSPPGLPHEAF
12 TRBJ1-2 TRBV6-6 ASSSGPSPYGYT
11 TRBJ1-4 TRBV2 ASSEEVGKKLF
11 TRBJ2-5 TRBV6-5 ASTQERGETQY
13 TRBJ1-1 TRBV5-4 ASSEPGRTPAGAF
12 TRBJ1-6 TRBV6-1 ASEGQVHNSPLH
13 TRBJ2-5 TRBV6-1 ASSWGLAGAETQY
10 TRBJ1-1 TRBV10-1 ASSASGTEAF